One and the same sample provided the 2 T cell receptor beta chains below, sequenced in a study of blood T cells in healthy people across ages. Primers used in a second PCR of roughly 6 to 12 cycles were a sample-barcoded 5' primer and a J-beta primer mix. TCRdb redid the calling of the 5' RACE reads with MiXCR, one entry per CDR3 protein. This sample has roughly 500,000 distinct CDR3 sequences, with about 25% found just once. The sample consisted of blood. These receptors all stem from a woman between 65 and 79 years old in good health.

This chain links TRBV7-9 with TRBJ1-2, with D unresolved. This CDR3 comprises 15 residues. Trimming took off 1 base at V and 0 bases at J, with 9 bases between the two ends. Germline lookup yields CDR1 SEHNR and CDR2 FQNEAQ (reference sequence). CDR3 residues: CASSLDSLANYGYTF. The CDR3 region has the DNA TGTGCCAGCAGCTTAGATTCCTTAGCTAACTATGGCTACACCTTC.

This clonotype was observed a few times. The gene calls are TRBV2 and TRBJ2-7, with TRBD1 identical over 8 bases. J lost 3 bases, V lost 5 bases, and 9 bases had no gene match. CDR3 size: 15 residues. Germline CDR1 reads SNHLY; CDR2 reads FYNNEI. DNA for the CDR3: TGTGCCAGCAGTTACACCGGGACAGGCCTCTACGAGCAGTACTTC. It yields the protein CASSYTGTGLYEQYF. The full variable domain, its missing parts supplied by reference TRBV2 and TRBJ2-7, is EPEVTQTPSHQVTQMGQEVILRCVPISNHLYFYWYRQILGQKVEFLVSFYNNEISEKSEIFDDQFSVERPDGSNFTLKIRSTKLEDSAMYFCASSYTGTGLYEQYFGPGTRLTVT.